This passage covers 21 T cell receptor beta chains from one sample sequenced in a study of CD8+ T cells in alopecia areata. RNA extraction was followed by reverse transcription into cDNA, which acted as the sequencing template. The repertoire was sequenced with immunoSEQ multiplex PCR; TCRdb's copy has only in-frame clones and lacks some. The sample has some 150,000 clones, around 64% seen once. Material: CD8+ T cells sorted from blood, obtained at week 0. Every receptor here comes from a human donor with alopecia areata.

This clone was seen only once. The chain is built from TRBV19 and TRBJ2-3; 7 nucleotides align to TRBD1. Germline CDR1 is LNHDA and CDR2 is SQIVND (reference sequence). The CDR3 is 19 residues long. Trimming at V came to 0 bases and at J to 2 bases, leaving 14 bases not matched to a gene. The CDR3 loop reads CASSIDPSTGDPITDTQYF. CDR3 nucleotides: TGTGCCAGTAGTATAGATCCTAGCACAGGGGATCCAATCACAGATACGCAGTATTTT.

This clone was observed a few times. The chain couples TRBV15 to TRBJ2-7; D remains unclear. The CDR3 spans 16 residues. The germline V gene has CDR1 LNHNV and CDR2 YYDKDF (reference sequence). V gave up 2 bases and J gave up 2 bases, with 16 bases separating them. The CDR3 spells CATSRTGPDRTYEQYF. CDR3 DNA sequence: TGTGCCACCAGCAGAACTGGGCCCGATCGAACCTACGAGCAGTACTTC.

The count of this clone is one. This sequence joins TRBV5-6 and TRBJ1-2; the D gene is possibly TRBD1 (6 bases). The V end was cut by 2 bases, the J end by 6 bases, with 17 bases between. The CDR3 length is 15 residues. Germline CDR1 reads SGHDT; CDR2 reads YYEEEE. The CDR3 nucleotides read TGTGCCAGCAGCTTTAGCGCGGGGGGCGCGCATGGCTACACCTTC. Translation: CASSFSAGGAHGYTF.

The genes are TRBV29-1 and TRBJ2-5; either TRBD1 or TRBD2 may fit D (6 bases each). The V and J ends lost 7 bases and 4 bases respectively, with 13 bases between them. The CDR3 extends over 12 amino acids. CDR1 is SQVTM and CDR2 is ANQGSEA in the germline V gene. Here the CDR3 reads CSEGGSGETQYF. The CDR3, as DNA: TGCAGCGAAGGGGGGTCGGGAGAGACCCAGTACTTC.

V usage is TRBV9 and J usage is TRBJ1-2; D gene uncertain. The CDR3 runs 15 residues. Trimming removed 4 bases at V and 5 bases at J, with 18 bases between. CDR1 is SGDLS, CDR2 YYNGEE, per germline. The CDR3 spells CASSSSSGNRYGYTF. The CDR3 nucleotides read TGTGCCAGCAGCTCCTCTTCAGGCAACCGATATGGCTACACCTTC.

The chain couples TRBV29-1 to TRBJ1-2; D call uncertain. The CDR3 sequence is 15 residues long. The germline gives CDR1 SQVTM, CDR2 ANQGSEA. Trimming removed 6 bases from V and 4 bases from J, with 21 bases in between. In DNA form, the CDR3 reads TGCAGCGTGGGTTTCTTACGCGGAGGTCTCTATGGCTACACCTTC. It translates to CSVGFLRGGLYGYTF.

The chain carries TRBV11-2 and TRBJ2-1; possibly TRBD1 or TRBD2 for D (5 bases each). Germline loops: CDR1 SGHAT, CDR2 FQNNGV. The V end lost 1 base, the J end lost 5 bases, and 12 bases lay between the germline ends. CDR3 length: 15 residues. The CDR3 spells CASSLATGPNNEQFF. The CDR3 DNA sequence: TGTGCCAGCAGCTTAGCTACGGGACCCAACAATGAGCAGTTCTTC.

The rearrangement uses TRBV29-1 and TRBJ1-2; unclear D gene. CDR3 length: 16 amino acids. Trimming shortened V by 1 base and J by 5 bases, and 20 bases separated the two germline ends. Germline loops: CDR1 SQVTM, CDR2 ANQGSEA. The CDR3 here is CSVEGITPPGPYGYTF. DNA of the CDR3: TGCAGCGTTGAAGGGATAACTCCCCCTGGCCCTTATGGCTACACCTTC.

This sequence joins TRBV28 and TRBJ2-5; D assignment may be TRBD1 or TRBD2 (5 bases each). Trimming left V 4 bases short and J 5 bases short, with 20 bases between. The CDR3 consists of 16 residues. Germline values: CDR1 MDHEN, CDR2 SYDVKM. The CDR3 region has the DNA TGTGCCAGCAGTTCTCCCGAGGGGCGACAGTGGGAGACCCAGTACTTC. This sequence encodes CASSSPEGRQWETQYF.

The chain uses TRBV5-6 and TRBJ2-7, with TRBD1 as a possible D gene (6 bases). CDR1 and CDR2 (germline): SGHDT, YYEEEE. Trimming shortened V by 4 bases and J by 4 bases, and 18 bases separated the two germline ends. The CDR3 is made up of 15 amino acids. DNA of the CDR3: TGTGCCAGCAGCCTACAGGGATTCGGTGTGTACGAGCAGTACTTC. It specifies CASSLQGFGVYEQYF. The full variable domain, its missing parts supplied by reference TRBV5-6 and TRBJ2-7, is DAGVTQSPTHLIKTRGQQVTLRCSPKSGHDTVSWYQQALGQGPQFIFQYYEEEERQRGNFPDRFSGHQFPNYSSELNVNALLLGDSALYLCASSLQGFGVYEQYFGPGTRLTVT.

The chain recombines TRBV29-1 with TRBJ1-2, with D hard to call. There are 13 residues in the CDR3. Germline-derived CDR1 and CDR2 are SQVTM and ANQGSEA. Trimming pared 3 bases from V and 8 bases from J, leaving 16 bases between. Here the CDR3 reads CSVEPPSFRGYTF. The CDR3 DNA is TGCAGCGTTGAGCCCCCATCTTTCAGGGGCTACACCTTC. The full variable domain, in which reference TRBV29-1 and TRBJ1-2 provide the parts outside the CDR3, is SAVISQKPSRDICQRGTSLTIQCQVDSQVTMMFWYRQQPGQSLTLIATANQGSEATYESGFVIDKFPISRPNLTFSTLTVSNMSPEDSSIYLCSVEPPSFRGYTFGSGTRLTVV.

The rearrangement links TRBV29-1 to TRBJ2-3; D gene uncertain. The CDR3 has 13 amino acids. The V gene's germline CDR1 is SQVTM and CDR2 ANQGSEA. V was clipped by 0 bases and J by 6 bases, with 10 bases between them. The CDR3 DNA follows: TGCAGCGTTGAAGATCGACGGCTTGATACGCAGTATTTT. It codes for CSVEDRRLDTQYF.

This chain connects TRBV6-5 to TRBJ1-2; D not certain. The CDR3 extends over 12 amino acids. CDR1 and CDR2 from the germline V gene are MNHEY and SVGAGI. The ends were cut back, 8 bases at V and 6 bases at J, with 13 bases in the middle. The CDR3 region has the DNA TGTGCCAGCGCCGGGTGGGAGGATGGCTACACCTTC. Encoded protein: CASAGWEDGYTF.

V and J are TRBV29-1 and TRBJ2-1, with a possible D match to TRBD1 (6 bases). The CDR3 sequence is 16 residues long. Trimming left V 7 bases short and J 1 base short, with 20 bases between. CDR1 and CDR2 (germline): SQVTM, ANQGSEA. The CDR3 spells CSAHAGARTSYNEQFF. The CDR3 nucleotides read TGCAGCGCCCATGCAGGGGCCCGAACTTCCTACAATGAGCAGTTCTTC.

The rearrangement links TRBV29-1 to TRBJ1-4, with unresolved D. The ends were cut back, 2 bases at V and 7 bases at J, with 11 bases in the middle. Per germline, CDR1 SQVTM and CDR2 ANQGSEA. The length of the CDR3 is 13 residues. The DNA for the CDR3 is TGCAGCGTTGAACTGGGCGAGGGTGAAAAACTGTTTTTT. Residues: CSVELGEGEKLFF.

This clone is deemed medium-sized. This chain joins TRBV11-2 and TRBJ2-3; TRBD1 matches 10 bases. V shed 5 bases, J shed 6 bases, and the junction held 8 bases outside the gene matches. The CDR3 consists of 15 residues. Germline V gene sequence: CDR1 SGHAT, CDR2 FQNNGV. CDR3 in DNA: TGTGCCAGCAGCCTAGGACAGGGGGATCTGGATACGCAGTATTTT. Translated: CASSLGQGDLDTQYF.

The rearrangement links TRBV29-1 to TRBJ2-1, with D possibly being TRBD1 (6 bases). The CDR3 spans 14 residues. The V end lost 7 bases, the J end lost 5 bases, and 18 bases lay between the germline ends. Germline CDR1 is SQVTM and CDR2 is ANQGSEA. This CDR3 is CSAGLAGANNEQFF. Here the CDR3 DNA reads TGCAGCGCGGGCCTGGCAGGGGCAAACAATGAGCAGTTCTTC.

This clone showed up just once. The chain has TRBV6-1 and TRBJ1-5; the match to TRBD1 covers 9 bases. The germline V gene encodes CDR1 MNHNS and CDR2 SASEGT. Germline trimming cut 7 bases from V and 0 bases from J; bases unmatched to any gene: 4. This CDR3 spans 15 amino acids. The CDR3 here is CASNRGPFSNQPQHF. CDR3 in DNA: TGTGCCAGCAACAGGGGGCCCTTTAGCAATCAGCCCCAGCATTTT.

This clone was seen only once. The V gene is TRBV7-9, the J gene TRBJ2-3; 8 bases match TRBD2. The CDR3 extends over 15 amino acids. The V segment lost 5 bases and the J segment 2 bases; nucleotides outside the gene matches: 6. Looked up from germline, CDR1 is SEHNR and CDR2 is FQNEAQ (reference sequence). Here the CDR3 DNA reads TGTGCCAGCAGCCGGCGGGGGGCGATCACAGATACGCAGTATTTT. This sequence encodes CASSRRGAITDTQYF.

This clone is a singleton in its sample. The chain combines TRBV5-1 with TRBJ2-4, with 9 bases fitting TRBD1. Unmatched junction bases numbered 9, after V lost 7 bases and J lost 7 bases. Germline V gives CDR1 SGHRS, CDR2 YFSETQ. The CDR3 consists of 14 residues. This CDR3 reads CASAPRTGDNIQYF. CDR3 bases: TGCGCCAGCGCTCCGCGGACAGGGGACAACATTCAGTACTTC.

This chain joins TRBV27 and TRBJ1-1, with D hard to call. The CDR3 loop spans 15 amino acids. V was pared by 3 bases and J by 12 bases, with 23 bases between. From germline, CDR1 is MNHEY and CDR2 SMNVEV (reference sequence). CDR3 region: CASSLRPSGGFETFF. The CDR3 region has the DNA TGTGCCAGCAGTTTGCGACCCTCGGGTGGTTTTGAGACTTTCTTT.